The present entry profiles one TCR beta chain with its context. The target of this receptor is not known. The record has no base qualities; no much larger clone is one base away. The sample comes from a study of control samples from healthy donors and cancer patients (dated by TCRdb to the early 2020s). Counted from cysteine to phenylalanine, this CDR3 has 14 amino acids. Of the read, only the CDR3 DNA is kept; its 42 bases are in frame from base 1. The germline V gene provides CDR1 SNHLY and CDR2 FYNNEI. Trimming at the junction amounts to 7 bases on V and 0 bases on J, and the germline ends lie 12 bases apart. The receptor library was made with the immunoSEQ multiplex PCR assay. The source is immuneACCESS, and TCRdb retained only in-frame sequences with V and J called. Part of the clones is not carried over; for the studies checked, unresolved V genes explain less than half of this, and the remainder is unexplained. Here the sample has about 95,000 clones; roughly nine tenths occur a single time. Roughly 14% of the sample lies in the top ten.

The rearranged segments are TRBV2 and TRBJ2-5, with no D gene named confidently. The sequence was obtained from a woman in her 70s in good health. Sequencing was done on a sample of blood. The CDR3 in this case is CASKELSYQETQYF. The nucleotides are TGTGCCAGCAAAGAGCTCTCGTACCAAGAGACCCAGTACTTC.